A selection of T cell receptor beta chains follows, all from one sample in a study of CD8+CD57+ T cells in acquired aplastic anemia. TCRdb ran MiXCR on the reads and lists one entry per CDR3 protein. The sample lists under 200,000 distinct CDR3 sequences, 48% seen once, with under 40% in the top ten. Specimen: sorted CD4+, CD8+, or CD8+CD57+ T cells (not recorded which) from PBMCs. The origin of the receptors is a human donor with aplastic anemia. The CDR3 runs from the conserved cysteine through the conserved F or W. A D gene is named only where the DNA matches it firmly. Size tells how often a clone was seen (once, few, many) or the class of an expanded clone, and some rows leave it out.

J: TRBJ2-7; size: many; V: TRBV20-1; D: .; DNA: TGCAGTGCTAGAGATCCGCCAGGGGAGCAGTACTTC; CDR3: CSARDPPGEQYF
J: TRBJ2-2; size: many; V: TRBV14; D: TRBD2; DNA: TGTGCCAGCACGCTAGCGGGGACCGGGGAGCTGTTTTTT; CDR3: CASTLAGTGELFF
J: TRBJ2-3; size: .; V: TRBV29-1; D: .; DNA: TGCAGCGTTTGCCCCTTAGTGAGTGGAACAGATACGCAGTATTTT; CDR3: CSVCPLVSGTDTQYF
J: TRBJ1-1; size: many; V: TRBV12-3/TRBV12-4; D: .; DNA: TGTGCCAGCAGTTTCTTAATGCAGGGGCGATACACTGAAGCTTTCTTT; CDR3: CASSFLMQGRYTEAFF
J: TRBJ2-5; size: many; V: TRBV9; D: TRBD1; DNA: TGTGCCAGCAGCGCCGCCACAGGGGGGCTTGAGACCCAGTACTTC; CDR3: CASSAATGGLETQYF
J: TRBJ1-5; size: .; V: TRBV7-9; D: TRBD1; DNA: TGTGCCAGCGGCTTCGGGACAGGGTCTGGGCCCCAGCATTTT; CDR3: CASGFGTGSGPQHF
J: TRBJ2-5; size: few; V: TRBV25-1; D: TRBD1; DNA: TGTGCCAGCAGTGAGGGGACAGGGGGCTGGGAGACCCAGTACTTC; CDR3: CASSEGTGGWETQYF
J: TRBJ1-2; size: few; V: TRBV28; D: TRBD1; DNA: TGTGCCAGCAGTTTGGCGGGGACAGGGACCTATGGCTACACCTTC; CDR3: CASSLAGTGTYGYTF
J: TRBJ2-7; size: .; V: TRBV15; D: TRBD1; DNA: TGTGCCACCAGCGGCCGGGACAGGGACTACGAGCAGTACTTC; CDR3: CATSGRDRDYEQYF
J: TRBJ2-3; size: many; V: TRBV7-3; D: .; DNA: TGTGCCAGCAGCTCTGGGACAAGTAGCACAGATACGCAGTATTTT; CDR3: CASSSGTSSTDTQYF
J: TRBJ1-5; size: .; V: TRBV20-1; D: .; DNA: TGCAGTGCACCTTATGGGAGGGGCAATCAGCCCCAGCATTTT; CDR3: CSAPYGRGNQPQHF
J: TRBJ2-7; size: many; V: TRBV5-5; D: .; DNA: TGTGCCAGCAGCTTCGCGACAGCCTCCTACGAGCAGTACTTC; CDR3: CASSFATASYEQYF
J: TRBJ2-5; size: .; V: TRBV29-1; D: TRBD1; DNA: TGCAGCGCCCTGGACAGGGGTCAGACCCAGTACTTC; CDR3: CSALDRGQTQYF
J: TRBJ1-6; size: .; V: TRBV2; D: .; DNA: TGTGCCAGCACTGCGAATTCACCCCTCCACTTT; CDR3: CASTANSPLHF
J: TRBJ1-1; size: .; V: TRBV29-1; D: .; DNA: TGCAGCGAACCGGGTGGAGCCATGAACACTGAAGCTTTCTTT; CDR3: CSEPGGAMNTEAFF
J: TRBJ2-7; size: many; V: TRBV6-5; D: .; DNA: TGTGCCAGCAGTTACTCGGTGGCCGGATCAGAGCAGTACTTC; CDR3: CASSYSVAGSEQYF
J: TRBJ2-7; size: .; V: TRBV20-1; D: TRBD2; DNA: TGCAGTGCTAGATGGCCTAGCGGCTCGGGGGAGCAGTACTTC; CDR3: CSARWPSGSGEQYF
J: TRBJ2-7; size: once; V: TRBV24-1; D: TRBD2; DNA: TGTGCCACCAGTGATCCGCCCGGGACTAGCGGGGTTGGGTACGAGCAGTACTTC; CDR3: CATSDPPGTSGVGYEQYF
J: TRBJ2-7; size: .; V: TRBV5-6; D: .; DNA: TGTGCCAGCAGCTACCGGGACGTCAACGAGCAGTACTTC; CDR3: CASSYRDVNEQYF
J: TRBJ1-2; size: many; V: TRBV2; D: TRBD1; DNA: TGTGCCAGCAACACCGGGACAGGGGCCTATGGCTACACCTTC; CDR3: CASNTGTGAYGYTF
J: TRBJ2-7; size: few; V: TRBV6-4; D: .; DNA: TGTGCCAGCAGTTTACGGGCATACGAGCAGTACTTC; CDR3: CASSLRAYEQYF
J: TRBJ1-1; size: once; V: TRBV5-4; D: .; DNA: TGTGCCAGCAGTCATAGGTCGGGAGCTAACACTGAAGCTTTCTTT; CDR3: CASSHRSGANTEAFF
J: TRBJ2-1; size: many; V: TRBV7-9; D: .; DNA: TGTGCCAGCAGCAGTGAGTACAATGAGCAGTTCTTC; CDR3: CASSSEYNEQFF
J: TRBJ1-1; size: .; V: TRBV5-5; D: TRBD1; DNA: TGTGCCAGCAGCTTGAGGACAGGGTATGAAGCTTTCTTT; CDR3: CASSLRTGYEAFF
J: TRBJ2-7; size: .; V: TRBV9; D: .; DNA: TGTGCCAGCAGCCCAGCGAGTAGCGAGCAGTACTTC; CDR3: CASSPASSEQYF
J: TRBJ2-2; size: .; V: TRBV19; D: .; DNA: TGTGCCAGTAGACTGGGGGGATTGGGCGGGGAGCTGTTTTTT; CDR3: CASRLGGLGGELFF
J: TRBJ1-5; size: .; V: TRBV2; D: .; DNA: TGTGCCAGCAGTGATAGCGGGGTATCCACGCAGCATTTT; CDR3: CASSDSGVSTQHF
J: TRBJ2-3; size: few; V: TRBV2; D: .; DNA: TGTGCCAGCAGCCCCGCCCCTACTAGCACAGATACGCAGTATTTT; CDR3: CASSPAPTSTDTQYF
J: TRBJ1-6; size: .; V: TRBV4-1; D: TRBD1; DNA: TGCGCCAGCAGCTTAACACCGGGACAGCAAAATTCACCCCTCCACTTT; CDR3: CASSLTPGQQNSPLHF
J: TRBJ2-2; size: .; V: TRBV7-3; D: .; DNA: TGTGCCAGCAGCTTACCTGGCGGCGGGGAGCTGTTTTTT; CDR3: CASSLPGGGELFF
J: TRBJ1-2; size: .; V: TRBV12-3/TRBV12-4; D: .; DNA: TGTGCCAGCAGTTTGCCCGGCTTTCAACCGAGGTACACCTTC; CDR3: CASSLPGFQPRYTF
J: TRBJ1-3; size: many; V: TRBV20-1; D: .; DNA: TGCAGTGCTAGAGATTTTCGGTTTCAGGAAGACCGGGGAAATGGAAACACCATATATTTT; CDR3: CSARDFRFQEDRGNGNTIYF
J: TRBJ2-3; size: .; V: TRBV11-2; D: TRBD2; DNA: TGTGCCAGCAGCGTGACTAGCGGGTACACAGATACGCAGTATTTT; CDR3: CASSVTSGYTDTQYF
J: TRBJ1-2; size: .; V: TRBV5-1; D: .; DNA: TGCGCCAGCAGCTTGGGTGGGAGCACGGGGGGCTATGGCTACACCTTC; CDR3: CASSLGGSTGGYGYTF
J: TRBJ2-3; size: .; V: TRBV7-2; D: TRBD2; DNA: TGTGCCATGGCAGCGGGAGGAAGAGATACGCAGTATTTT; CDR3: CAMAAGGRDTQYF
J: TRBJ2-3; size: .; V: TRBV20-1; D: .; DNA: TGCAGTGCTAGAGATCTAGTGGGAACGCAGTATTTT; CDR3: CSARDLVGTQYF
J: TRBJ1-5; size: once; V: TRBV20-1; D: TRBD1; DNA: TGCAGTGCTAGAGTTTTGGCAGGGGGGCGTCAGCCCCAGCATTTT; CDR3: CSARVLAGGRQPQHF
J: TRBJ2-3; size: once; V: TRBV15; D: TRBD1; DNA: TGTGCCACCAGCAGAGAGCGGGACAGGGGCACAGATACGCAGTATTTT; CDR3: CATSRERDRGTDTQYF
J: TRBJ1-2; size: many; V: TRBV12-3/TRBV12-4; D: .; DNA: TGTGCCAGCAGTTTCGGAACAGGGAAATATGGCTACACCTTC; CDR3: CASSFGTGKYGYTF
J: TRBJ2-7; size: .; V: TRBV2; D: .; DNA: TGTGCCAGTTTCGGCCGTGAGCAGTACTTC; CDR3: CASFGREQYF
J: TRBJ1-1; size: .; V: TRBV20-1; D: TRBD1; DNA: TGCAGTGCTAGACTGACAGGGCGTGAAGCTTTCTTT; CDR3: CSARLTGREAFF
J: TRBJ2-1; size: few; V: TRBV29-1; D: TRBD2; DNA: TGCAGCGTTGAAGGGACGAGGGCGGGAGGGATCTCCTACGAGCAGTTCTTC; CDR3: CSVEGTRAGGISYEQFF
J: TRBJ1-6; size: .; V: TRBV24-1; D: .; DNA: TGTGCCACCAGTGATTTGGGGGGAGATTATAATTCACCCCTCCACTTT; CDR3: CATSDLGGDYNSPLHF
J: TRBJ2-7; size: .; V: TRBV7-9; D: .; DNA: TGTGCCAGCAGCGCAGACACTTACGAGCAGTACTTC; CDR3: CASSADTYEQYF
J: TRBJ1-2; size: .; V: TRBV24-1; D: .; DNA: TGTGCCACCAGTGACCCCCCGGCTTATGGCTACACCTTC; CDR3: CATSDPPAYGYTF
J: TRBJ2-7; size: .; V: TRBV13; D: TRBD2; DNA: TGTGCCAGCAGCTTACGGGGGGGCCTCAACGAGCAGTACTTC; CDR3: CASSLRGGLNEQYF
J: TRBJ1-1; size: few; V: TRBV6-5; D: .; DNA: TGTGCCAGCAGTTACTATCCGACAGAGAACACTGAAGCTTTCTTT; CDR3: CASSYYPTENTEAFF
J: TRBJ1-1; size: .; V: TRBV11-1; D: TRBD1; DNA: TGTGCCAGCAGCTTAGAGACAGGGCGGGATGAAGCTTTCTTT; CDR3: CASSLETGRDEAFF
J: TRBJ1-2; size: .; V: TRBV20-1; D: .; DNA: TGCAGTGCCAGCACCCCGGTCGACTATGGCTACACCTTC; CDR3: CSASTPVDYGYTF
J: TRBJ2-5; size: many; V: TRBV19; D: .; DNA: TGTGCCAGTAGTATAGGATTTAAGCAAGACAGCCTAGAGACCCAGTACTTC; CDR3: CASSIGFKQDSLETQYF
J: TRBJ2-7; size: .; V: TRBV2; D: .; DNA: TGTGCCAGCGGGTTATGGGTTGAGCAGTACTTC; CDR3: CASGLWVEQYF
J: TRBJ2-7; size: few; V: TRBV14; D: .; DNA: TGTGCCAGCAGCGGCCATAACGAGCAGTACTTC; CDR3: CASSGHNEQYF
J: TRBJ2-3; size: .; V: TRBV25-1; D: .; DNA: TGTGCCAGCAGTGATTATCTGGGCCTCCAGGCTGTGAGCACAGATACGCAGTATTTT; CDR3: CASSDYLGLQAVSTDTQYF
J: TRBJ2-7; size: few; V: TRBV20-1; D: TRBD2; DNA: TGCAGTGCTAGGCACGAGGCGGGGGGGCTCGAGCAGTACTTC; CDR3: CSARHEAGGLEQYF